The rows below give T cell receptor beta chains drawn from one sample of a study of beta chain features in type 1 diabetes. Assay: immunoSEQ multiplex PCR; the TCRdb copy retains only in-frame clones and omits some. The sample shows over 150,000 clones, about a tenth of them seen only once. Sequencing was done on a sample of central memory CD4+ T cells from blood. Receptors originate from a man between 25 and 39 years old with type 1 diabetes. Each CDR3 is given with its conserved first and last residue. Each record gives: J gene, D gene, clone size, V gene, CDR3 protein, CDR3 DNA. A D gene is named only where the DNA matches it firmly. The size field is filled for only some rows; it gives once, few, many or a size class.

>TRBJ2-1|NA|NA|TRBV5-1
CASSLLSGGYNEQFF
TGCGCCAGCAGCCTACTTTCCGGGGGCTACAATGAGCAGTTCTTC
>TRBJ1-5|NA|few|TRBV19
CASRGVAGNQPQHF
TGTGCCAGCCGAGGAGTGGCGGGCAATCAGCCCCAGCATTTT
>TRBJ1-1|NA|NA|TRBV18
CASSQQGGAEAFF
TGTGCCAGCTCTCAACAGGGTGGGGCTGAAGCTTTCTTT
>TRBJ2-1|NA|NA|TRBV5-1
CASSSQGLNEQFF
TGCGCCAGCAGCTCCCAGGGCCTCAATGAGCAGTTCTTC
>TRBJ1-1|NA|few|TRBV11-2
CASSLDAGPNTEAFF
TGTGCCAGCAGCTTAGATGCAGGTCCGAACACTGAAGCTTTCTTT
>TRBJ1-2|TRBD1|few|TRBV9
CASSSTGGPEGYTF
TGTGCCAGCAGTTCAACAGGGGGCCCAGAGGGCTACACCTTC
>TRBJ2-7|TRBD1|NA|TRBV7-2
CASSLGAGGSYEQYF
TGTGCCAGCAGCTTAGGGGCAGGGGGCTCCTACGAGCAGTACTTC
>TRBJ2-7|TRBD1|NA|TRBV19
CASSSGTGGIYSYEQYF
TGTGCCAGTAGTTCCGGGACAGGGGGAATATATTCCTACGAGCAGTACTTC
>TRBJ2-1|TRBD2|NA|TRBV15
CATSRGGASGRANNEQFF
TGTGCCACCAGCAGAGGTGGGGCTAGCGGGAGGGCAAACAATGAGCAGTTCTTC
>TRBJ2-7|NA|NA|TRBV4-2
CASSPDRDSRSYEQYF
TGTGCCAGCAGCCCAGACAGAGACTCCCGTAGCTACGAGCAGTACTTC
>TRBJ2-1|NA|NA|TRBV18
CASSPSRDEQFF
TGTGCCAGCTCACCTTCGCGTGATGAGCAGTTCTTC
>TRBJ2-1|NA|few|TRBV28
CASSLVTTSSYNEQFF
TGTGCCAGCAGTTTGGTCACTACCAGCTCCTACAATGAGCAGTTCTTC
>TRBJ2-5|TRBD1|NA|TRBV28
CASNIQGAQETQYF
TGTGCCAGCAATATTCAGGGGGCGCAAGAGACCCAGTACTTC
>TRBJ2-4|TRBD2|few|TRBV7-2
CASGSGSGLNIQYF
TGTGCCAGCGGAAGCGGGAGCGGTTTGAACATTCAGTACTTC
>TRBJ2-7|TRBD1|few|TRBV15
CATSRDRTGDEQYF
TGTGCCACCAGCAGGGATCGGACAGGGGACGAGCAGTACTTC
>TRBJ2-3|NA|many|TRBV15
CATSRGGSGTDTQYF
TGTGCCACCAGCAGAGGAGGGAGTGGGACAGATACGCAGTATTTT
>TRBJ2-5|NA|NA|TRBV11-2
CASSLDPAYQETQYF
TGTGCCAGCAGCTTAGATCCAGCGTACCAAGAGACCCAGTACTTC
>TRBJ2-5|NA|few|TRBV2
CASSGQTQETQYF
TGTGCCAGCAGTGGACAGACCCAAGAGACCCAGTACTTC
>TRBJ2-3|NA|NA|TRBV6-1
CASSERAGRTDTQYF
TGTGCCAGCAGTGAACGAGCGGGCCGCACAGATACGCAGTATTTT
>TRBJ2-7|NA|few|TRBV5-6
CASSLDSAYEQYF
TGTGCCAGCAGCCTGGACAGTGCCTACGAGCAGTACTTC
>TRBJ2-1|TRBD2|NA|TRBV7-3
CASSWMAGVNEQFF
TGTGCCAGCAGTTGGATGGCGGGAGTCAATGAGCAGTTCTTC
>TRBJ1-2|TRBD1|few|TRBV28
CASSDQGASDYGYTF
TGTGCCAGCAGTGACCAGGGGGCGTCTGACTATGGCTACACCTTC
>TRBJ2-7|TRBD1|NA|TRBV18
CASSPPGQGTYEQYF
TGTGCCAGCTCACCACCGGGACAGGGAACCTACGAGCAGTACTTC
>TRBJ1-2|NA|NA|TRBV28
CASRGGAVYGYTF
TGTGCCAGCAGGGGGGGAGCAGTCTATGGCTACACCTTC
>TRBJ2-7|NA|NA|TRBV4-3
CASSRGAGSTYEQYF
TGCGCCAGCAGCCGAGGAGCCGGGAGCACCTACGAGCAGTACTTC
>TRBJ2-3|TRBD1|NA|TRBV5-4
CASSLQGDTDTQYF
TGTGCCAGCAGCTTGCAGGGGGACACAGATACGCAGTATTTT
>TRBJ2-4|NA|NA|TRBV10-3
CAISPKGGEDIQYF
TGTGCCATCAGCCCAAAGGGGGGGGAAGACATTCAGTACTTC
>TRBJ1-5|NA|many|TRBV19
CASSPWENSNQPQHF
TGTGCCAGTAGTCCCTGGGAGAATAGCAATCAGCCCCAGCATTTT
>TRBJ1-1|NA|NA|TRBV5-1
CASSFRSLNTEAFF
TGCGCCAGCAGCTTTAGGAGCCTGAACACTGAAGCTTTCTTT
>TRBJ1-2|NA|NA|TRBV4-3
CASSQDLGVQDYGYTF
TGCGCCAGCAGCCAAGATTTGGGAGTACAAGACTATGGCTACACCTTC
>TRBJ2-2|NA|few|TRBV11-2
CASSLALYTGELFF
TGTGCCAGCAGCTTAGCACTCTACACCGGGGAGCTGTTTTTT
>TRBJ2-7|NA|few|TRBV5-1
CASSWLGQPYEQYF
TGCGCCAGCAGCTGGCTCGGACAGCCCTACGAGCAGTACTTC
>TRBJ2-3|NA|few|TRBV20-1
CSTSEGVTQYF
TGCAGTACATCAGAGGGAGTTACGCAGTATTTT
>TRBJ1-4|NA|NA|TRBV28
CASSPVGARNEKLFF
TGTGCCAGCAGCCCCGTGGGGGCGCGGAATGAAAAACTGTTTTTT
>TRBJ2-6|NA|few|TRBV7-2
CASSLGGSGANVLTF
TGTGCCAGCAGCTTAGGCGGCTCTGGGGCCAACGTCCTGACTTTC
>TRBJ1-1|TRBD1|NA|TRBV11-2
CASRLQGVRTEAFF
TGTGCCAGCAGACTACAGGGGGTGCGCACTGAAGCTTTCTTT
>TRBJ1-1|NA|NA|TRBV25-1
CASSELGAGNTEAFF
TGTGCCAGCAGTGAATTGGGAGCGGGGAACACTGAAGCTTTCTTT
>TRBJ2-3|NA|many|TRBV23-1
CASRPPGPDTQYF
TGCGCCAGCAGGCCCCCGGGTCCAGATACGCAGTATTTT
>TRBJ1-1|TRBD1|NA|TRBV6-6
CASSVTGGGSTEAFF
TGTGCCAGCAGCGTTACAGGGGGCGGTAGCACTGAAGCTTTCTTT
>TRBJ2-5|NA|NA|TRBV7-3
CASSFGSGETQYF
TGTGCCAGCAGCTTCGGGAGTGGGGAGACCCAGTACTTC